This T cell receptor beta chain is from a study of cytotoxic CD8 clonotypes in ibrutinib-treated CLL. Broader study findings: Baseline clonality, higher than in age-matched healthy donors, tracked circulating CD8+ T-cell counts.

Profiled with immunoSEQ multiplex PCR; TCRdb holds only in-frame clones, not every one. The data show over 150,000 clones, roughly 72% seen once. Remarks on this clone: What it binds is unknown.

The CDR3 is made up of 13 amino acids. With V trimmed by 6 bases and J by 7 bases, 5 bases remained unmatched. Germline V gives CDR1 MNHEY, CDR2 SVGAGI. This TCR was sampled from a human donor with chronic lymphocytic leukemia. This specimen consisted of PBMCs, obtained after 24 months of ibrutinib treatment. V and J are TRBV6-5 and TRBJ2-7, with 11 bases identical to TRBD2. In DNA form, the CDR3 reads TGTGCCAGCAGCATTAGCGGGAGGGGGGAGCAGTACTTC. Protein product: CASSISGRGEQYF.